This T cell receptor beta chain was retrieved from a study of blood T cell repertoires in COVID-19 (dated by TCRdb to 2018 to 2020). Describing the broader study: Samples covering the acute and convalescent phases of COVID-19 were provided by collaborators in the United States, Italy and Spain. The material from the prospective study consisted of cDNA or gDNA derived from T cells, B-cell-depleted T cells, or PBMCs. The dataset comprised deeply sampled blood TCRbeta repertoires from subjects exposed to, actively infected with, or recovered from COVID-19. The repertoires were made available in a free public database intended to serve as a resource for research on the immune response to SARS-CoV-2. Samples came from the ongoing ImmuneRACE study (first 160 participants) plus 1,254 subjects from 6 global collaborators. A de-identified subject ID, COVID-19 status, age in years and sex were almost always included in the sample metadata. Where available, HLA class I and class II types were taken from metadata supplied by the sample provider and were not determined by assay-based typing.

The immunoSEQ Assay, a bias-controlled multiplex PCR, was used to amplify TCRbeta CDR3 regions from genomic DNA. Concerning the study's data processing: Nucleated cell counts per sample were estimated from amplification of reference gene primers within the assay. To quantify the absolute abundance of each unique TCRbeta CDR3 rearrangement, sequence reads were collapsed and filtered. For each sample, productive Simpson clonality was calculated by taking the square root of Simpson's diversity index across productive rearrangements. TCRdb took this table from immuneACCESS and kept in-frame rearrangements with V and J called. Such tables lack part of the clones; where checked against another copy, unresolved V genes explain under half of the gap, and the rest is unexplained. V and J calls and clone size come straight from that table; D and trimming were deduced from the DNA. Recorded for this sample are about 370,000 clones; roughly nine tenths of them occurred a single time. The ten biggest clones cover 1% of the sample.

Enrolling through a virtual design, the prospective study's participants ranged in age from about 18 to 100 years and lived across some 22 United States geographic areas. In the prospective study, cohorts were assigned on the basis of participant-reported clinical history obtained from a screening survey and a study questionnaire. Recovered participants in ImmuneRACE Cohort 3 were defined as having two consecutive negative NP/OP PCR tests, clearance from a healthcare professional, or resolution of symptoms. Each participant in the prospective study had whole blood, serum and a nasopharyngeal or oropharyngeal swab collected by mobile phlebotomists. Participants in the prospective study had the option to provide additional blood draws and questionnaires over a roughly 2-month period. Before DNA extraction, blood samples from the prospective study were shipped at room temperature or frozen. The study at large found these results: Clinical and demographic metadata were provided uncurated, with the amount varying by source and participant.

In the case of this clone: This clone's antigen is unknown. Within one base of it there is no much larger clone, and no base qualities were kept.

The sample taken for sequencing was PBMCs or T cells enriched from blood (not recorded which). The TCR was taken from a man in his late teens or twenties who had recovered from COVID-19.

The nucleotides are TGTGCCAGCAGTTTAGGAGGGGTTAGCACAGATACGCAGTATTTT. Its translation is CASSLGGVSTDTQYF. The chain was built from TRBV27 and TRBJ2-3; the D gene is possibly TRBD2, with 6 bases matching. Spanning cysteine to phenylalanine, the CDR3 consists of 15 amino acids. Only CDR3 DNA remains: 45 bases, in frame from the first base. The V and J ends are trimmed by 2 bases and 0 bases, leaving 9 bases between them. In the germline V gene (reference sequence), CDR1 corresponds to MNHEY and CDR2 to SMNVEV.